Each of the 9 T cell receptor beta chains below was sequenced from the same sample in a study of blood T cell repertoires in COVID-19. Produced via immunoSEQ multiplex PCR; TCRdb's table is partial and in-frame only. The sample lists roughly 100,000 clones; over 65% were seen once. The specimen was peripheral blood. The receptors here all came from a man aged 80 or over with COVID-19, enrolled during active disease.

This chain links TRBV6-1 with TRBJ2-7; D possibly corresponds to TRBD2 (6 bases). The CDR3 has 13 amino acids. Germline assignment: CDR1 MNHNS and CDR2 SASEGT. With 3 bases removed from V and 3 bases from J, the gap between germline ends came to 9 bases. The CDR3 spells CASSDGSSYEQYF. The CDR3 bases are TGTGCCAGCAGTGACGGGAGCAGCTACGAGCAGTACTTC.

CDR3 amino acids: CASIQGSEETQYF. DNA for the CDR3: TGTGCCAGCATACAGGGGAGTGAGGAGACCCAGTACTTC. V is TRBV11-2 and J is TRBJ2-5; 7 positions match TRBD1. This CDR3 is 13 amino acids long. Trimming cost V 7 bases and J 5 bases; bases outside gene matches: 7. Looked up from germline, CDR1 is SGHAT and CDR2 is FQNNGV.

This clone was recorded once. The J gene is TRBJ1-1, the V gene TRBV28, with 7 bases matching TRBD1. The V gene end was trimmed by 6 bases and the J gene end by 2 bases; junction bases not matched to a gene: 6. This CDR3 has 14 amino acids. From germline, CDR1 is MDHEN and CDR2 SYDVKM. Here the CDR3 DNA reads TGTGCCAGCAGGCCTGACAGGGTAAACACTGAAGCTTTCTTT. It encodes CASRPDRVNTEAFF.

The chain recombines TRBV5-4 with TRBJ2-7; no definite D call. Germline values: CDR1 SGHNT, CDR2 YYREEE (reference sequence). This CDR3 contains 14 residues. Trimming took 0 bases from V and 5 from J, leaving 12 bases between them. CDR3 sequence reads: CASSLAPKPDEQYF. CDR3 nucleotides: TGTGCCAGCAGCTTGGCCCCTAAACCTGACGAGCAGTACTTC.

J is TRBJ2-4 and V is TRBV3-1 (or the pseudogene TRBV3-2); 7 nucleotides align to TRBD1. The ends lost 4 bases at V and 6 bases at J; junction bases unmatched: 12. The CDR3 consists of 16 residues. Germline CDR1 LGHDT, CDR2 YNNKEL (reference sequence). In DNA, the CDR3 is TGTGCCAGCAGCCTTGGACAGGCCTACACCTCAAACATTCAGTACTTC. Translating gives CASSLGQAYTSNIQYF.

The chain combines TRBV4-1 with TRBJ1-5; a possible D gene is TRBD1 (5 bases). From germline, CDR1 is MGHRA and CDR2 YSYEKL. This CDR3 spans 13 amino acids. Between the trimmed V and J ends, which lost 1 base and 12 bases, there was a span of 13 bases. CDR3 protein: CASSQVRDSDQHF. Here the CDR3 DNA reads TGCGCCAGCAGCCAAGTGCGGGACTCCGACCAGCATTTT.

The chain employs TRBV27 and TRBJ2-7; 7 bases are a match to TRBD2. Per the germline V gene, CDR1 is MNHEY and CDR2 is SMNVEV (reference sequence). The CDR3 loop spans 16 amino acids. V gave up 2 bases and J gave up 5 bases; unmatched junction bases: 12. CDR3 amino acids: CASSLMGGTFNNEQYF. For the CDR3, the DNA is TGTGCCAGCAGTTTAATGGGGGGGACCTTCAATAACGAGCAGTACTTC.

In this sample, this clone turned up a few times. The genes are TRBV6-1 and TRBJ2-7; 7 bases match TRBD1. This CDR3 has 17 amino acids. Germline V gene data show CDR1 as MNHNS and CDR2 as SASEGT. Trimming cost V 4 bases and J 3 bases; bases outside gene matches: 15. DNA of the CDR3: TGTGCCAGCAGTGGGAACGACAGGCCACAGGGGTTCTACGAGCAGTACTTC. Residues: CASSGNDRPQGFYEQYF.

J is TRBJ2-1 and V is TRBV15, with no clear D. There are 15 residues in the CDR3. The germline V and J ends were trimmed by 0 bases and 4 bases, with 10 bases remaining between them. Germline CDR1 is LNHNV and CDR2 is YYDKDF (reference sequence). The CDR3 DNA reads TGTGCCACCAGCAGAGATAACAGACGGTACAATGAGCAGTTCTTC. Protein product: CATSRDNRRYNEQFF. The complete variable domain, with remaining parts taken from reference TRBV15 and TRBJ2-1, reads DAMVIQNPRYQVTQFGKPVTLSCSQTLNHNVMYWYQQKSSQAPKLLFHYYDKDFNNEADTPDNFQSRRPNTSFCFLDIRSPGLGDTAMYLCATSRDNRRYNEQFFGPGTRLTVL.